What follows is one T cell receptor (beta chain) and its context. TCRdb independently ran MiXCR on the 5' RACE reads; one entry per CDR3 protein. The table has 140,000 to 150,000 distinct CDR3 sequences, approximately 25% seen once. V was shortened by 3 bases and J by 2 bases, with 7 bases between the two germline ends. The CDR3 loop spans 13 amino acids. CDR1 is SGHDN, CDR2 FVKESK, per germline. The source of the sample is a study of T-cell memory formation after mild COVID-19. Specimen: PBMCs or a T cell subset sorted from them (not recorded which). The V call is TRBV14, the J call TRBJ1-2, with TRBD1 as a possible D gene (5 bases). The sequence was obtained from an adult woman who had mild COVID-19 (a few samples of this study predate the infection). Cell type and time point are not known. Here the CDR3 reads CASSHGGNYGYTF. Written as DNA, the CDR3 is TGTGCCAGCAGCCATGGGGGGAACTATGGCTACACCTTC.